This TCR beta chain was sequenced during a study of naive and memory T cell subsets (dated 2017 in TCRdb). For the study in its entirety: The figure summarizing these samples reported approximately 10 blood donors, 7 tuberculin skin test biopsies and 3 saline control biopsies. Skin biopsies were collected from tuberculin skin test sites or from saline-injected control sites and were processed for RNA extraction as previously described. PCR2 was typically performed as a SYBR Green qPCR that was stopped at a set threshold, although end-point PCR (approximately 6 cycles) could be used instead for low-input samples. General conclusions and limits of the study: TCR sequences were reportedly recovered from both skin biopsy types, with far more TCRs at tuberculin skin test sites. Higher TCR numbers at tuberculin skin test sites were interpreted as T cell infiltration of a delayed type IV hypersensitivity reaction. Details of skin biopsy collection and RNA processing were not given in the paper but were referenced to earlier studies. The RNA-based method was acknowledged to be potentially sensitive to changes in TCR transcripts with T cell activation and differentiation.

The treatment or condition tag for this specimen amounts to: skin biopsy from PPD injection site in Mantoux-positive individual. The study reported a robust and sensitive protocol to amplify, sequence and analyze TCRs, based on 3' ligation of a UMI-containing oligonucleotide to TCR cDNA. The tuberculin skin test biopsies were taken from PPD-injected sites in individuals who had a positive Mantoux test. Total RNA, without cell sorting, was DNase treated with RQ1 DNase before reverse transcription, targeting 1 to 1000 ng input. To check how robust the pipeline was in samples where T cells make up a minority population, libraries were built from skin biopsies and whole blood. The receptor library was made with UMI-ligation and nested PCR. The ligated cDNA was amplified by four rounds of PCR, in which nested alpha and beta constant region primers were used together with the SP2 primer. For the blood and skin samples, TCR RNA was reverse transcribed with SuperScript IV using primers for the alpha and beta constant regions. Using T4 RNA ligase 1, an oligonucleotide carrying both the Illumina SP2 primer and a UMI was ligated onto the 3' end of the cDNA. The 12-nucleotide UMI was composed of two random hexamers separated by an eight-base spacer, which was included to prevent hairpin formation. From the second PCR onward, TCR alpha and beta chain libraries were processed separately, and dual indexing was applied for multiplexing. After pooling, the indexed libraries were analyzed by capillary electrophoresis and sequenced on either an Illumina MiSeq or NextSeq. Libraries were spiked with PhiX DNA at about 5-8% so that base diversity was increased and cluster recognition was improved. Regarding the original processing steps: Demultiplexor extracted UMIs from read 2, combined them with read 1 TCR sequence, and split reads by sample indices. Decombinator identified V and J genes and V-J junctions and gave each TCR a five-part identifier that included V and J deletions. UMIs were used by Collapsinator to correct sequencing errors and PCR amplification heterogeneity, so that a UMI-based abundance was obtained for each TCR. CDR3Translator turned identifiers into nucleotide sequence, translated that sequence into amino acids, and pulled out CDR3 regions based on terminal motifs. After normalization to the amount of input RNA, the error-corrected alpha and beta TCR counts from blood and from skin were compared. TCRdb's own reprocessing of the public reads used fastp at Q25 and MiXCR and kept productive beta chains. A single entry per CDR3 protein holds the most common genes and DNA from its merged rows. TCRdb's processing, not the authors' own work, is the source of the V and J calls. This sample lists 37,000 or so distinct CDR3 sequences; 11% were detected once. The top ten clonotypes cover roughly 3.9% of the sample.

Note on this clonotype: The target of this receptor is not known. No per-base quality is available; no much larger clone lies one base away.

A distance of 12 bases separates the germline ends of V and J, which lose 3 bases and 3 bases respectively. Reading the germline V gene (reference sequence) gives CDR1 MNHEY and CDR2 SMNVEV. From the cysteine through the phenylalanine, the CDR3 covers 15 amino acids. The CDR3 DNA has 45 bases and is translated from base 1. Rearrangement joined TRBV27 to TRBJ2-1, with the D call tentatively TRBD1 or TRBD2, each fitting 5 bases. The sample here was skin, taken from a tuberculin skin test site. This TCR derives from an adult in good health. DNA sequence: TGTGCCAGCAGTTTTATCGGGGCGTTCTACAATGAGCAGTTCTTC. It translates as CASSFIGAFYNEQFF.